This T cell receptor (beta chain) was sequenced in a study of Ad26.COV2.S vaccination and SARS-CoV-2 variants. TCRdb keeps only in-frame clones here, not all; method: immunoSEQ multiplex PCR. Counted here are about 420,000 clones, roughly 90% occurring once; the ten biggest clones make up 3.6%. The treatment here: 19 received Ad26.COV2.S at low or high dose, single or two shots; 5 received placebo; per-sample allocation not given. Repertoires come from day 63 after the first vaccine or placebo injection. Trimming cost V 4 bases and J 0 bases, with 16 bases left between them. Germline CDR1 and CDR2: SGDLS and YYNGEE. The CDR3 is made up of 16 amino acids.

The V call is TRBV9, the J call TRBJ1-2, with no clear D. The sequencing used peripheral blood, collected in a trial of Ad26.COV2.S vaccine versus placebo. This sequence originates from a person aged 18 to 65 who received the Ad26.COV2.S COVID-19 vaccine or a placebo. CDR3 amino acids: CASSPFAEGANYGYTF. The CDR3 DNA reads TGTGCCAGCAGCCCTTTCGCCGAGGGAGCTAACTATGGCTACACCTTC.